This entry features one T cell receptor (beta chain) sequence. Its matching antigen is unknown. The record originates from a study of chemoradiotherapy in HPV16-positive cancers. At the level of the study: Candidate HPV-specific clones and shared TCR motifs came from two HPV16-positive patients. Study outcomes and limitations: Candidate HPV-specific clones and E7-related TCR motifs grew in tumor during treatment. HPV-responsive T-cell expansion during chemoradiotherapy was linked to improved recurrence-free survival in HPV16-positive patients.

From germline, CDR1 is LGHNA and CDR2 YNFKEQ. Trimming left V 0 bases short and J 1 base short, with 17 bases between. The CDR3 sequence is 18 residues long. Some clones are missing from TCRdb's copy, which holds only in-frame ones; the method was immunoSEQ multiplex PCR. Altogether roughly 6,900 clones are present, about three quarters being singletons, with the ten largest covering approximately 17%. Repertoires were sampled repeatedly during chemoradiotherapy. Sampling took place from a patient who underwent chemoradiotherapy. This TCR came from a human donor with HPV-associated anogenital cancer. The gene calls are TRBV4-2 and TRBJ2-3; weak D call: TRBD2 (6 bases). This CDR3 is CASSQDGGGAAGTDTQYF. The CDR3 region has the DNA TGTGCCAGCAGCCAAGATGGTGGCGGGGCGGCGGGCACAGATACGCAGTATTTT.